The present entry profiles one TCR beta chain with its context. No antigen is known for it. The germline gives CDR1 SGHVS, CDR2 FNYEAQ. V was shortened by 1 base and J by 7 bases, with 8 bases between the two germline ends. This CDR3 comprises 13 residues. These data come from a study of cytomegalovirus exposure and HLA in healthy donors. About the study: Of some 400 genotyped donors, roughly 80% grouped in the Caucasian-associated ancestry cluster.

General study points: The authors excluded some V segments, including TRBV6-2 and TRBV6-3, as indistinguishable. A list of approximately 160 TCR beta chains associated with cytomegalovirus was given.

This PCR relied on a set of 60 Vbeta primers and 13 Jbeta primers. This table comes from immunoSEQ multiplex PCR, and its TCRdb copy is limited to in-frame clones, with some not included. The data hold about 93,000 clones, with roughly 79% observed a single time. The sequenced material came from PBMCs. The genes are TRBV7-6 and TRBJ1-5, with D perhaps matching TRBD1 (5 bases). This receptor was obtained from a man aged 25-45 years in good health and CMV-seronegative. CDR3 nucleotide sequence: TGTGCCAGCAGCTTAGACACAGGCCAGCCCCAGCATTTT. Protein: CASSLDTGQPQHF.